This is a list of T cell receptor beta chains from one sample in a study of cytomegalovirus exposure and HLA in healthy donors. Clones were read by immunoSEQ multiplex PCR, and TCRdb kept only the in-frame ones, dropping some. There are some 170,000 clones in the sample; around nine tenths occur only once, and roughly 2.7% lies in the top ten. The sample consisted of PBMCs. The receptors come from a man aged 18 to 30 in good health and CMV-seropositive. The CDR3 runs from the conserved cysteine through the conserved F or W. Fields, in order: V gene, J gene, D gene, clone size, CDR3 protein, CDR3 DNA. The D gene is left open where the match is weak. The size of a clone is reported for some rows only, either as once, few or many, or as a class for expanded clones.

TRBV9	TRBJ2-1	TRBD2	NA	CASSVGPGGYNEQFF	TGTGCCAGCAGCGTAGGCCCGGGGGGGTACAATGAGCAGTTCTTC
TRBV7-9	TRBJ1-2	NA	few	CASSFSSGTQGRGYTF	TGTGCCAGCAGTTTTTCTTCCGGGACTCAAGGTCGGGGCTACACCTTC
TRBV27	TRBJ2-7	NA	NA	CASSSGSSYEQYF	TGTGCCAGCAGTTCAGGTAGCTCCTACGAGCAGTACTTC
TRBV5-6	TRBJ2-7	TRBD1	NA	CASSFGQGTYEQYF	TGTGCCAGCAGCTTTGGACAGGGGACCTACGAGCAGTACTTC
TRBV30	TRBJ1-2	NA	NA	CALNRDTNYGYTF	TGTGCCTTGAACCGGGACACCAACTATGGCTACACCTTC
TRBV29-1	TRBJ2-7	TRBD2	NA	CSVRTSAFYEQYF	TGCAGCGTCCGGACTAGCGCCTTCTACGAGCAGTACTTC
TRBV13	TRBJ2-7	NA	NA	CASSTTRGHEQYF	TGTGCCAGCAGCACTACCAGGGGCCACGAGCAGTACTTC
TRBV28	TRBJ2-2	NA	NA	CATRWRENLNTGELFF	TGTGCCACCCGATGGAGGGAGAACCTGAACACCGGGGAGCTGTTTTTT
TRBV18	TRBJ2-1	TRBD2	NA	CASSLLQSGGAYNEQFF	TGTGCCAGCTCACTCCTCCAGAGCGGGGGGGCTTACAATGAGCAGTTCTTC
TRBV7-2	TRBJ2-7	TRBD1	once	CASSWGQALYEQYF	TGTGCCAGCAGCTGGGGACAGGCGCTCTACGAGCAGTACTTC
TRBV27	TRBJ2-7	TRBD1	NA	CASSPRRTGGYEQYF	TGTGCCAGCAGTCCAAGGAGGACAGGGGGCTACGAGCAGTACTTC
TRBV18	TRBJ1-1	NA	once	CASSLQAENTEAFF	TGTGCCAGCTCACTTCAGGCCGAGAACACTGAAGCTTTCTTT
TRBV4-1	TRBJ1-1	TRBD1	NA	CASSPSTGPGTEAFF	TGCGCCAGCAGCCCTTCGACAGGGCCAGGCACTGAAGCTTTCTTT
TRBV5-1	TRBJ2-5	TRBD1	NA	CASSLSGTEGETQYF	TGCGCCAGCAGCTTGTCAGGGACAGAGGGGGAGACCCAGTACTTC
TRBV27	TRBJ2-3	TRBD2	NA	CVAGRRKDTQYF	TGCGTAGCGGGGAGACGAAAAGATACGCAGTATTTT
TRBV27	TRBJ1-6	TRBD1	few	CASSGTDNSPLHF	TGTGCCAGCAGCGGGACAGATAATTCACCCCTCCACTTT
TRBV19	TRBJ2-7	TRBD2	NA	CASSTNGPWTSGNSYEQYF	TGTGCCAGTAGTACTAACGGCCCTTGGACTAGCGGTAACTCCTACGAGCAGTACTTC
TRBV5-5	TRBJ1-2	NA	NA	CASSFIQENGYTF	TGTGCCAGCAGCTTTATACAGGAGAATGGCTACACCTTC
TRBV5-6	TRBJ1-2	NA	few	CASSLDRYYGYTF	TGTGCCAGCAGCCTGGACAGATACTATGGCTACACCTTC
TRBV7-2	TRBJ2-1	TRBD2	few	CASSSTGTSNEQFF	TGTGCCAGCAGCTCAACCGGGACTAGCAATGAGCAGTTCTTC
TRBV18	TRBJ2-7	NA	once	CASSPPGGGTYEQYF	TGTGCCAGCTCACCACCGGGAGGGGGGACCTACGAGCAGTACTTC
TRBV4-1	TRBJ1-5	NA	NA	CASSQDRSENQPQHF	TGCGCCAGCAGCCAAGACAGATCAGAAAATCAGCCCCAGCATTTT
TRBV7-9	TRBJ1-2	TRBD1	NA	CASSPTGRTVSYGYTF	TGTGCCAGCAGCCCGACAGGGAGGACCGTAAGCTATGGCTACACCTTC
TRBV28	TRBJ1-5	TRBD1	NA	CASRDRAKWHF	TGTGCCAGCAGAGACAGGGCCAAATGGCATTTT
TRBV6-5	TRBJ2-7	NA	NA	CASSLAGFYEQYF	TGTGCCAGCAGTTTGGCGGGCTTCTACGAGCAGTACTTC
TRBV10-3	TRBJ1-4	TRBD1	NA	CAISRDRANEKLFF	TGTGCCATCAGCCGGGACAGAGCGAATGAAAAACTGTTTTTT
TRBV6-5	TRBJ1-1	NA	NA	CASSRRGTEAFF	TGTGCCAGCAGCCGAAGGGGAACTGAAGCTTTCTTT
TRBV4-3	TRBJ1-1	NA	NA	CASSQEVRPTEAFF	TGCGCCAGCAGCCAAGAAGTGCGGCCTACTGAAGCTTTCTTT
TRBV9	TRBJ1-1	NA	NA	CASSVGGAVLSEAFF	TGTGCCAGCAGCGTAGGGGGCGCCGTGTTATCTGAAGCTTTCTTT